This TCR beta chain was captured in a study of shared clonotypes between healthy human individuals. Assay execution took place at the deep level. Only in-frame clones appear in the TCRdb table, and some are missing; sequencing was by immunoSEQ multiplex PCR. The sample has over 800,000 clones, almost 95% seen once. Naive CD8 populations comprised CD45RO-negative cells positively selected for CCR7, excluding terminally differentiated effector memory CD45RA+ cells. This TCR derives from a man aged 25-45 years in good health. The sample taken for sequencing was naive CD8+ T cells sorted from blood.

Here the CDR3 reads CASSSPGLAGYEQYF. CDR3 nucleotide sequence: TGTGCCAGCAGTTCGCCGGGACTAGCGGGATACGAGCAGTACTTC. This sequence joins TRBV5-4 and TRBJ2-7, with 13 bases lining up with TRBD2. The CDR3 runs 15 residues. V lost 5 bases, J lost 4 bases, and 6 bases stayed unmatched. Germline values: CDR1 SGHNT, CDR2 YYREEE (reference sequence). Filled out from reference TRBV5-4 and TRBJ2-7, the complete variable domain reads ETGVTQSPTHLIKTRGQQVTLRCSSQSGHNTVSWYQQALGQGPQFIFQYYREEENGRGNFPPRFSGLQFPNYSSELNVNALELDDSALYLCASSSPGLAGYEQYFGPGTRLTVT.